The 22 T cell receptor beta chains below were found in one sample sequenced in a study of blood T cell repertoires in COVID-19. The assay was immunoSEQ multiplex PCR, and TCRdb's table has in-frame clones only and misses some. The sample contains about 240,000 clones, approximately 80% of which appear only once. Sequencing was performed on peripheral blood. The origin of the receptors is a woman older than 75 with acute or convalescent COVID-19.

This chain uses TRBV3-1 (or the pseudogene TRBV3-2) with TRBJ1-2; 8 bases map to TRBD1. Losses at the gene ends were 10 bases for V and 7 bases for J; bases not matched to a gene: 17. This CDR3 spans 15 amino acids. Germline V gene data show CDR1 as LGHDT and CDR2 as YNNKEL (reference sequence). The CDR3 DNA sequence: TGTGCCACCTCGACAGGGGTCTTTTCGTCGGGTGGCTACACCTTC. It translates to CATSTGVFSSGGYTF.

This chain connects TRBV5-1 to TRBJ2-7; TRBD1 matches at 8 bases. The CDR3 runs 15 residues. The V gene's germline CDR1 is SGHRS and CDR2 YFSETQ. V shed 4 bases and J 2 bases; nucleotides not matched to a gene: 8. The CDR3 DNA follows: TGCGCCAGCAGCCCTGGACAGGGAGTACCCTACGAGCAGTACTTC. This translates into CASSPGQGVPYEQYF.

This clone occurred once. The chain uses TRBV12-3 or TRBV12-4 and TRBJ1-2; a possible D gene is TRBD1 (5 bases). The V and J ends lost 3 bases and 4 bases respectively, with 9 bases between them. This CDR3 has 13 amino acids. The CDR3 DNA is TGTGCCAGCAGTTTTGGGGGGTTCTATGGCTACACCTTC. Translated, it gives CASSFGGFYGYTF.

The CDR3, as DNA: TGTGCCAGCAGTCCCGGGACAGGGTTTAGCAATCAGCCCCAGCATTTT. Residues: CASSPGTGFSNQPQHF. The chain carries TRBV6-6 and TRBJ1-5; 9 bases are shared with TRBD1. Trimming at V came to 5 bases and at J to 0 bases, leaving 5 bases not matched to a gene. Germline loops: CDR1 MNHNY, CDR2 SVGAGI (reference sequence). This CDR3 is 16 amino acids long.

For this clone: Other nucleotide sequences in the sample specify the same CDR3. CDR3 DNA sequence: TGTGCCAGCAGCTTAGACAGGGTTAATCAGCCCCAGCATTTT. Residues: CASSLDRVNQPQHF. J is TRBJ1-5 and V is TRBV7-9; a weak D match, TRBD1 (6 bases). Germline loops: CDR1 SEHNR, CDR2 FQNEAQ (reference sequence). The length of the CDR3 is 14 residues. V lost 1 base and J 4 bases, leaving 8 bases between the germline ends. The full variable domain, in which reference TRBV7-9 and TRBJ1-5 provide the parts outside the CDR3, is DTGVSQNPRHKITKRGQNVTFRCDPISEHNRLYWYRQTLGQGPEFLTYFQNEAQLEKSRLLSDRFSAERPKGSFSTLEIQRTEQGDSAMYLCASSLDRVNQPQHFGDGTRLSIL.

This clone was observed a single time. This chain connects TRBV18 to TRBJ1-1; the D gene is possibly TRBD1 (6 bases). Germline-derived CDR1 and CDR2 are KGHSH and LQKENI. This CDR3 has 15 amino acids. V lost 3 bases, J lost 5 bases, and 16 bases lay in between. The CDR3 DNA follows: TGTGCCAGCTCACCGGGGAGCAGGGGCACTACTGAAGCTTTCTTT. Translated: CASSPGSRGTTEAFF.

The V call is TRBV30, the J call TRBJ1-5, with D uncertain. Trimming removed 0 bases at V and 2 bases at J, with 17 bases between. Germline assignment: CDR1 GTSNPN and CDR2 SVGIG (reference sequence). CDR3 size: 17 residues. CDR3 in amino acids: CAWSVGRTQVGNQPQHF. The CDR3, as DNA: TGTGCCTGGAGTGTAGGTCGCACCCAGGTCGGCAATCAGCCCCAGCATTTT.

The V and J genes are TRBV28 and TRBJ2-5; 9 bases fit TRBD2. This CDR3 is 17 amino acids long. Germline CDR1 and CDR2: MDHEN and SYDVKM. The V gene end was trimmed by 2 bases and the J gene end by 4 bases; junction bases not matched to a gene: 11. CDR3 nucleotides: TGTGCCAGCAGTTTAACGACTAGCGGAGGGAGGGGAGAGACCCAGTACTTC. It encodes CASSLTTSGGRGETQYF. The full variable domain, rest sourced from reference TRBV28 and TRBJ2-5, is DVKVTQSSRYLVKRTGEKVFLECVQDMDHENMFWYRQDPGLGLRLIYFSYDVKMKEKGDIPEGYSVSREKKERFSLILESASTNQTSMYLCASSLTTSGGRGETQYFGPGTRLLVL.

CDR3 nucleotides: TGTGCCAGCAGGGCAGATCGGAACACCGGGGAGCTGTTTTTT. It specifies CASRADRNTGELFF. This chain connects TRBV28 to TRBJ2-2, with D uncertain. With 6 bases removed from V and 1 base from J, the gap between germline ends came to 9 bases. CDR1 and CDR2 (germline): MDHEN, SYDVKM. The length of the CDR3 is 14 residues.

This clone has just one count. The V and J genes are TRBV5-1 and TRBJ2-1, with D possibly being TRBD2 (7 bases). Germline V gene sequence: CDR1 SGHRS, CDR2 YFSETQ. The CDR3 runs to 13 residues. With 3 bases removed from V and 6 bases from J, the gap between germline ends came to 10 bases. CDR3 sequence reads: CASSSRGANEQFF. The DNA of the CDR3 is TGCGCCAGCAGCTCCCGGGGGGCCAATGAGCAGTTCTTC.

In this sample, this clone turned up a few times. V and J are TRBV7-2 and TRBJ1-2; D gene uncertain. Trimming left V 4 bases short and J 0 bases short, with 15 bases between. The CDR3 spans 16 residues. Germline CDR1 is SGHTA and CDR2 is FQGNSA. The CDR3 DNA sequence: TGTGCCAGCAGCTCCCCCTCCGGTCGAACTAACTATGGCTACACCTTC. Its protein is CASSSPSGRTNYGYTF.

This sequence joins TRBV13 and TRBJ2-7, with D unclear. Germline CDR1 and CDR2: PRHDT and FYEKMQ (reference sequence). The CDR3 consists of 12 residues. The germline V and J ends were trimmed by 3 bases and 0 bases, with 3 bases remaining between them. The CDR3 nucleotides are TGTGCCAGCAGCTTGAGCTCCTACGAGCAGTACTTC. This gives the protein CASSLSSYEQYF.

This clone has ten or more counts. The V gene is TRBV5-6, the J gene TRBJ1-5; possible D gene TRBD1, 6 bases. Germline lookup yields CDR1 SGHDT and CDR2 YYEEEE. The CDR3 extends over 16 amino acids. The germline V and J ends were trimmed by 1 base and 2 bases, with 13 bases remaining between them. Here the CDR3 DNA reads TGTGCCAGCAGCTTGTCGGGGGGCTTGGGCAATCAGCCCCAGCATTTT. This sequence encodes CASSLSGGLGNQPQHF.

The gene calls are TRBV5-1 and TRBJ1-1; D unclear. The germline V gene encodes CDR1 SGHRS and CDR2 YFSETQ. V lost 0 bases and J 1 base, leaving 10 bases between the germline ends. The CDR3 spans 15 residues. The CDR3 DNA reads as TGCGCCAGCAGCTTGGCCGAGACAACGAACACTGAAGCTTTCTTT. This codes for CASSLAETTNTEAFF.

The rearrangement uses TRBV3-1 (or the pseudogene TRBV3-2) and TRBJ1-2; D is undetermined. Germline V gene data show CDR1 as LGHDT and CDR2 as YNNKEL (reference sequence). V lost 2 bases and J lost 3, with 13 bases in between. There are 15 residues in the CDR3. The CDR3 nucleotides are TGTGCCAGCAGCCAATACACAGTTACTCACTATGGCTACACCTTC. It encodes CASSQYTVTHYGYTF.

This chain connects TRBV24-1 to TRBJ1-2, with D unclear. The germline V and J ends were trimmed by 4 bases and 5 bases, with 7 bases remaining between them. The CDR3 is made up of 12 amino acids. CDR1 is KGHDR and CDR2 is SFDVKD in the germline V gene. As DNA, the CDR3 is TGTGCCACCAGTGACTATAGATATGGCTACACCTTC. Amino acids: CATSDYRYGYTF.

The V call is TRBV24-1, the J call TRBJ2-1; TRBD2 matches 7 bases. With 6 bases clipped from V and 2 bases from J, the junction kept 6 bases outside the gene matches. Per germline, CDR1 KGHDR and CDR2 SFDVKD. This CDR3 spans 15 amino acids. CDR3 residues: CATSNGGGTYNEQFF. The CDR3 nucleotides read TGTGCCACCAGTAACGGGGGAGGGACCTACAATGAGCAGTTCTTC.

The chain links TRBV18 to TRBJ1-1, with D perhaps TRBD1 (6 bases). Per germline, CDR1 KGHSH and CDR2 LQKENI. V lost 3 bases, J lost 0 bases, and 17 bases lay in between. This CDR3 region has 17 residues. The CDR3 nucleotides read TGTGCCAGCTCACCTCTACAGGGCGACCCACTGAACACTGAAGCTTTCTTT. It is translated as CASSPLQGDPLNTEAFF.

The chain has TRBV7-2 and TRBJ1-4; a possible D gene is TRBD1 (6 bases). Looked up from germline, CDR1 is SGHTA and CDR2 is FQGNSA. The CDR3 has 16 residues. Trimming took off 1 base at V and 4 bases at J, with 13 bases between the two ends. In DNA form, the CDR3 reads TGTGCCAGCAGCTTAGAGGGTGGCAGGGGTAATGAAAAACTGTTTTTT. Protein: CASSLEGGRGNEKLFF.

The DNA of the CDR3 is TGTGCCAGCAGTTTATCCGGTTGGCAGGGTTGGTTCTTC. Residues: CASSLSGWQGWFF. V and J are TRBV28 and TRBJ2-1; tentative D call: TRBD1 (5 bases). Germline V CDR1 and CDR2: MDHEN, SYDVKM. The CDR3 contains 13 residues. V was pared by 1 base and J by 15 bases, with 16 bases between. The full variable domain, completed using reference TRBV28 and TRBJ2-1, is DVKVTQSSRYLVKRTGEKVFLECVQDMDHENMFWYRQDPGLGLRLIYFSYDVKMKEKGDIPEGYSVSREKKERFSLILESASTNQTSMYLCASSLSGWQGWFFGPGTRLTVL.

This clone was counted a single time. The chain combines TRBV5-4 with TRBJ2-5; no clear D. The V end lost 3 bases, the J end lost 1 base, and 10 bases lay between the germline ends. The CDR3 is 14 residues long. CDR1 SGHNT and CDR2 YYREEE come from the germline V gene (reference sequence). This CDR3 is CASSSAASQETQYF. The CDR3 DNA sequence: TGTGCCAGCAGCTCCGCGGCCAGCCAAGAGACCCAGTACTTC.

This sequence joins TRBV25-1 and TRBJ1-5; TRBD1 agrees at 10 bases. V was clipped by 8 bases and J by 5 bases; unmatched bases: 9. CDR1 and CDR2 from the germline V gene are MGHDK and SYGVNS. This CDR3 region has 15 residues. This chain's CDR3 is CASGGTGAQDQPQHF. DNA of the CDR3: TGTGCCAGCGGGGGGACAGGGGCACAGGATCAGCCCCAGCATTTT.